The 29 T cell receptor beta chains below come from one sample, sequenced in a study of cytomegalovirus exposure and HLA in healthy donors. The PCR contained 60 Vbeta and 13 Jbeta primers. TCRdb's table, derived via immunoSEQ multiplex PCR, lists solely in-frame clones and lacks some. The sample holds about 160,000 clones, approximately 80% seen once. Sequencing was done on a sample of PBMCs. These receptors were collected from a woman between 40 and 50 years old in good health and CMV-seropositive.

The chain couples TRBV7-6 to TRBJ2-1; 10 bases are a match to TRBD1. Trimming cost V 5 bases and J 5 bases; bases outside gene matches: 3. The CDR3 runs 14 residues. The germline gives CDR1 SGHVS, CDR2 FNYEAQ. CDR3 sequence (DNA): TGTGCCAGCAGCCCTGGGACAGGGGACAATGAGCAGTTCTTC. Its protein product is CASSPGTGDNEQFF. The entire variable domain, with the rest obtained from reference TRBV7-6 and TRBJ2-1, is as follows: GAGVSQSPRYKVTKRGQDVALRCDPISGHVSLYWYRQALGQGPEFLTYFNYEAQQDKSGLPNDRFSAERPEGSISTLTIQRTEQRDSAMYRCASSPGTGDNEQFFGPGTRLTVL.

This clone is a singleton in its sample. The V call is TRBV9, the J call TRBJ2-7; 7 nucleotides agree with TRBD1. The CDR3 extends over 13 amino acids. CDR1 is SGDLS, CDR2 YYNGEE, per germline. V lost 4 bases, J lost 1 base, and 2 bases stayed unmatched. In DNA, the CDR3 is TGTGCCAGCAGCCCCAGGGGGTCCTACGAGCAGTACTTC. Translating gives CASSPRGSYEQYF.

The chain carries TRBV11-2 and TRBJ1-1; D ambiguous. Trimming took 5 bases from V and 1 from J, leaving 11 bases between them. The CDR3 is 14 amino acids. CDR1 SGHAT and CDR2 FQNNGV come from the germline V gene. The CDR3 sequence is CASSPDGANTEAFF. The CDR3 nucleotides are TGTGCCAGCAGCCCCGACGGAGCGAACACTGAAGCTTTCTTT. The entire variable domain, with the rest obtained from reference TRBV11-2 and TRBJ1-1, is as follows: EAGVAQSPRYKIIEKRQSVAFWCNPISGHATLYWYQQILGQGPKLLIQFQNNGVVDDSQLPKDRFSAERLKGVDSTLKIQPAKLEDSAVYLCASSPDGANTEAFFGQGTRLTVV.

V gene TRBV7-9 combines with J gene TRBJ1-3; no definite D call. CDR3 size: 16 residues. The V end lost 0 bases, the J end lost 6 bases, and 15 bases lay between the germline ends. Germline V lookup: CDR1 SEHNR, CDR2 FQNEAQ (reference sequence). The CDR3 coding sequence is TGTGCCAGCAGCTTAGCGCTCGGGTCGAACTTAAACACCATATATTTT. Protein product: CASSLALGSNLNTIYF.

The chain employs TRBV28 and TRBJ2-1, with 9 positions matching TRBD1. CDR1 is MDHEN and CDR2 is SYDVKM in the germline V gene. This CDR3 has 19 residues. The J segment lost 8 bases and the V segment lost 5 bases, leaving 22 bases of the junction unmatched. The CDR3 protein is CASSPAALTGQGKVDEQFF. In nucleotides, the CDR3 is TGTGCCAGCAGTCCCGCGGCCTTAACGGGACAGGGCAAAGTAGATGAGCAGTTCTTC.

This sequence joins TRBV4-3 and TRBJ1-5, with 11 bases matching TRBD1. CDR3 size: 15 residues. Germline V lookup: CDR1 LGHNA, CDR2 YSLEER. V lost 4 bases, J lost 3 bases, and 2 bases stayed unmatched. The CDR3 loop is CASSRGQGVNQPQHF. The CDR3 DNA follows: TGCGCCAGCAGCCGGGGACAGGGGGTCAATCAGCCCCAGCATTTT.

J is TRBJ2-7 and V is TRBV10-1, with 11 bases identical to TRBD2. V lost 3 bases and J lost 5; bases outside the gene matches: 6. CDR1 WNHNN and CDR2 SYGVQD come from the germline V gene (reference sequence). The CDR3 runs 15 residues. CDR3 nucleotides: TGCGCCAGCAGTGACGGACTAGCGGGCTCAGACGAGCAGTACTTC. It codes for CASSDGLAGSDEQYF.

This clone was seen a single time. This chain connects TRBV7-4 to TRBJ2-3; D remains ambiguous. The CDR3 covers 15 residues. Trimming shortened V by 1 base and J by 1 base, and 9 bases separated the two germline ends. From germline, CDR1 is SGHVT and CDR2 SQSDAQ. DNA of the CDR3: TGTGCCAGCAGCTTAGTGGGCCCCTGCACAGATACGCAGTATTTT. Translated: CASSLVGPCTDTQYF.

This chain connects TRBV6-5 to TRBJ2-1; 11 bases are shared with TRBD1. There are 13 residues in the CDR3. Germline CDR1 MNHEY, CDR2 SVGAGI. Losses at the gene ends were 5 bases for V and 10 bases for J; bases not matched to a gene: 4. CDR3 residues: CASSRDRGDEQFF. CDR3 nucleotide sequence: TGTGCCAGCAGTAGGGACAGGGGGGACGAGCAGTTCTTC.

The genes are TRBV10-3 and TRBJ1-1; TRBD1 might be the D (6 bases). Between the trimmed V and J ends, which lost 0 bases and 5 bases, there was a span of 16 bases. The CDR3 consists of 16 residues. Looked up from germline, CDR1 is ENHRY and CDR2 is SYGVKD. CDR3: CAISESQGTVRTEAFF. The CDR3 DNA reads TGTGCCATCAGTGAGTCACAGGGAACAGTTAGGACTGAAGCTTTCTTT.

The J gene is TRBJ2-7, the V gene TRBV30; 10 bases align to TRBD2. The CDR3 spans 14 residues. Trimming cost V 4 bases and J 3 bases; bases outside gene matches: 6. The germline CDR1 and CDR2 sequences are GTSNPN and SVGIG (reference sequence). CDR3 in amino acids: CAWTSGRGSYEQYF. The CDR3 DNA follows: TGTGCCTGGACAAGCGGGAGGGGCAGCTACGAGCAGTACTTC. The full variable domain, rest sourced from reference TRBV30 and TRBJ2-7, is SQTIHQWPATLVQPVGSPLSLECTVEGTSNPNLYWYRQAAGRGLQLLFYSVGIGQISSEVPQNLSASRPQDRQFILSSKKLLLSDSGFYLCAWTSGRGSYEQYFGPGTRLTVT.

The J gene is TRBJ2-5, the V gene TRBV19; maybe TRBD1 (6 bases). The V end was cut by 4 bases, the J end by 1 base, with 7 bases between. Germline V gives CDR1 LNHDA, CDR2 SQIVND (reference sequence). The CDR3 covers 13 residues. This chain's CDR3 is CASSRTAQETQYF. CDR3 DNA sequence: TGTGCCAGTAGTAGGACAGCCCAAGAGACCCAGTACTTC.

This chain connects TRBV29-1 to TRBJ2-7; a possible D gene is TRBD1 (5 bases). Trimming cost V 6 bases and J 0 bases, with 15 bases left between them. The CDR3 covers 14 residues. The germline V gene has CDR1 SQVTM and CDR2 ANQGSEA. CDR3 bases: TGCAGCGTCCCCTCAAAGGGGAACTCCTACGAGCAGTACTTC. Amino acid sequence: CSVPSKGNSYEQYF.

The V call is TRBV5-6, the J call TRBJ2-7, with TRBD1 matching 8 bases. V shed 1 base, J shed 3 bases, and the junction held 6 bases outside the gene matches. Germline V gene sequence: CDR1 SGHDT, CDR2 YYEEEE. This CDR3 has 15 amino acids. DNA for the CDR3: TGTGCCAGCAGCTTGTCGGACAGGGTGAGCTACGAGCAGTACTTC. Its protein product is CASSLSDRVSYEQYF.

This chain connects TRBV11-3 to TRBJ2-7, with a weak D call TRBD1 (6 bases). CDR1 is SGHNT, CDR2 YENEEA, per germline. Trimming removed 1 base from V and 5 bases from J, with 18 bases in between. This CDR3 has 16 residues. CDR3 region: CASSLAFRGIKNEQYF. CDR3 coding DNA: TGTGCCAGCAGCTTAGCATTCAGGGGCATAAAAAACGAGCAGTACTTC.

The chain links TRBV10-3 to TRBJ2-3; 11 bases map to TRBD2. The germline V gene has CDR1 ENHRY and CDR2 SYGVKD. This CDR3 has 14 amino acids. The ends lost 11 bases at V and 3 bases at J; junction bases unmatched: 7. The CDR3, as DNA: TGTGCCGTAGCTAGCGGGAGGATTACAGATACGCAGTATTTT. It encodes CAVASGRITDTQYF.

The CDR3 DNA reads as TGTGCCAGCAGCTTAGGCGAAGCAACTAATGAAAAACTGTTTTTT. Residues: CASSLGEATNEKLFF. This chain connects TRBV7-2 to TRBJ1-4; D remains ambiguous. The CDR3 runs 15 residues. Looked up from germline, CDR1 is SGHTA and CDR2 is FQGNSA. With 1 base removed from V and 0 bases from J, the gap between germline ends came to 6 bases.

The V gene is TRBV11-3, the J gene TRBJ1-1; D not resolved. The germline V gene has CDR1 SGHNT and CDR2 YENEEA. Trimming cost V 6 bases and J 0 bases, with 8 bases left between them. CDR3 size: 13 residues. The CDR3 loop reads CASSFTLNTEAFF. The CDR3 nucleotides read TGTGCCAGCAGTTTTACACTGAACACTGAAGCTTTCTTT.

The chain is built from TRBV7-7 and TRBJ2-7; D remains unclear. The germline V gene encodes CDR1 SSHAT and CDR2 FNYEAQ (reference sequence). The CDR3 is 13 amino acids. V was clipped by 1 base and J by 9 bases, with 13 bases between them. The CDR3 sequence: CASSLDIGSGQYF. The CDR3 DNA sequence: TGTGCCAGCAGCTTAGACATCGGTTCGGGGCAGTACTTC. Together with reference TRBV7-7 and TRBJ2-7, the CDR3 gives the full variable domain: GAGVSQSPRYKVTKRGQDVTLRCDPISSHATLYWYQQALGQGPEFLTYFNYEAQPDKSGLPSDRFSAERPEGSISTLTIQRTEQRDSAMYRCASSLDIGSGQYFGPGTRLTVT.

The V gene is TRBV5-4, the J gene TRBJ2-1; 10 bases match TRBD2. V was pared by 1 base and J by 7 bases, with 2 bases of the junction left unmatched. Looked up from germline, CDR1 is SGHNT and CDR2 is YYREEE (reference sequence). The CDR3 consists of 14 residues. The CDR3 bases are TGTGCCAGCAGCTTGACTAGCGGGGATAATGAGCAGTTCTTC. It codes for CASSLTSGDNEQFF.

The DNA for the CDR3 is TGCGCCAGCAGTGAGGGACTGGTAACCTACGAGCAGTACTTC. Its protein product is CASSEGLVTYEQYF. The gene calls are TRBV10-1 and TRBJ2-7, with D perhaps TRBD2 (5 bases). Germline V lookup: CDR1 WNHNN, CDR2 SYGVQD (reference sequence). CDR3 length: 14 amino acids. With 2 bases removed from V and 2 bases from J, the gap between germline ends came to 10 bases.

This clone has just a few counts. V usage is TRBV4-3 and J usage is TRBJ2-7, with 8 bases matching TRBD2. Germline V gene lookup returns CDR1 LGHNA and CDR2 YSLEER. This CDR3 comprises 15 residues. The V segment lost 1 base and the J segment 1 base; nucleotides outside the gene matches: 3. The CDR3, as DNA: TGCGCCAGCAGCCAAGGGGCGGGGGGTTCCTACGAGCAGTACTTC. Translation: CASSQGAGGSYEQYF.

The chain recombines TRBV7-2 with TRBJ1-3; no firm D call. This CDR3 is 16 amino acids long. Trimming left V 4 bases short and J 0 bases short, with 13 bases between. Germline CDR1 reads SGHTA; CDR2 reads FQGNSA. The CDR3: CASSSAQVSSGNTIYF. The CDR3 DNA reads TGTGCCAGCAGCTCCGCCCAGGTCAGCTCTGGAAACACCATATATTTT.

This clone was picked up one time. This chain joins TRBV15 and TRBJ2-3, with D perhaps matching TRBD2 (6 bases). This CDR3 spans 12 amino acids. The germline V and J ends were trimmed by 0 bases and 9 bases, with 7 bases remaining between them. Germline CDR1 and CDR2: LNHNV and YYDKDF (reference sequence). The CDR3 nucleotides read TGTGCCACCAGCAGAGATAGCGGAACGCAGTATTTT. It encodes CATSRDSGTQYF.

This chain connects TRBV2 to TRBJ1-1; D is perhaps TRBD1 (5 bases). Trimming removed 4 bases from V and 4 bases from J, with 13 bases in between. CDR1 SNHLY and CDR2 FYNNEI come from the germline V gene. The CDR3 spans 14 residues. CDR3 protein: CASSVGGAVTEAFF. The CDR3 nucleotides are TGTGCCAGCAGTGTGGGGGGAGCTGTCACTGAAGCTTTCTTT.

The V gene is TRBV29-1, the J gene TRBJ2-1; possibly TRBD2 for D (6 bases). Per the germline V gene, CDR1 is SQVTM and CDR2 is ANQGSEA. V lost 8 bases and J 8 bases, leaving 16 bases between the germline ends. The CDR3 runs 12 residues. The CDR3 here is CSLWTIPDEQFF. The CDR3 coding sequence is TGCAGCTTGTGGACTATCCCCGATGAGCAGTTCTTC.

The chain is built from TRBV6-1 and TRBJ1-2; a weak D match, TRBD1 (5 bases). This CDR3 contains 14 residues. In germline, CDR1 is MNHNS, CDR2 SASEGT. With 7 bases removed from V and 8 bases from J, the gap between germline ends came to 20 bases. For the CDR3, the DNA is TGTGCCAGCATTCTCGGATACAGGCAGGGAGGCTACACCTTC. It is translated as CASILGYRQGGYTF.

The chain employs TRBV2 and TRBJ2-7, with TRBD2 matching over 12 bases. In germline, CDR1 is SNHLY, CDR2 FYNNEI. The CDR3 spans 17 residues. The V segment lost 4 bases and the J segment 4 bases; nucleotides outside the gene matches: 11. The CDR3 DNA reads as TGTGCCAGCAGTGCAAGGACTAGCGGGGTGGGGATTTACGAGCAGTACTTC. Amino acid sequence: CASSARTSGVGIYEQYF.

The rearrangement uses TRBV6-6 and TRBJ1-1; the D is unclear. V was clipped by 5 bases and J by 3 bases, with 13 bases between them. The CDR3 consists of 14 residues. Germline V CDR1 and CDR2: MNHNY, SVGAGI (reference sequence). In DNA, the CDR3 is TGTGCCAGCAGTCTGGGTGTTCGGGACACTGAAGCTTTCTTT. Its protein is CASSLGVRDTEAFF.